The rows below give T cell receptor beta chains drawn from one sample of a study of blood T cell repertoires in COVID-19. Method: immunoSEQ multiplex PCR; TCRdb's copy keeps in-frame clones and lacks some. This sample has around 260,000 clones, with more than 75% found just once. The sequenced sample was peripheral blood. The receptors derive from a woman aged 50 to 60 with acute or convalescent COVID-19. The conserved cysteine and the conserved F or W are not part of the CDR3 here. Each record gives: J gene, V gene, CDR3 protein.

J gene: TRBJ1-5
V gene: TRBV7-6
CDR3 protein: ASSSPNQPQH

J gene: TRBJ2-1
V gene: TRBV6-2/TRBV6-3
CDR3 protein: ASSYPGVRTDEQF

J gene: TRBJ1-5
V gene: TRBV24-1
CDR3 protein: ATSDTGQGSLWQPQH

J gene: TRBJ2-1
V gene: TRBV7-2
CDR3 protein: ASSSRFWTSGANEQF

J gene: TRBJ2-7
V gene: TRBV18
CDR3 protein: ASSQLPISYEQY

J gene: TRBJ1-1
V gene: TRBV29-1
CDR3 protein: SVRGQGLTEAF

J gene: TRBJ2-5
V gene: TRBV11-2
CDR3 protein: ASSLEPRTGKETQY

J gene: TRBJ1-1
V gene: TRBV12-5
CDR3 protein: ASGLGGVRPEAF

J gene: TRBJ1-1
V gene: TRBV3-1/TRBV3-2
CDR3 protein: ASSTRQAGTEAF

J gene: TRBJ2-5
V gene: TRBV19
CDR3 protein: ASSIRGETQY

J gene: TRBJ1-5
V gene: TRBV30
CDR3 protein: AWSYGRTVNQPQH

J gene: TRBJ2-7
V gene: TRBV7-2
CDR3 protein: ASSSLAGSYEQY

J gene: TRBJ2-3
V gene: TRBV5-1
CDR3 protein: ASSGTSDTDTQY

J gene: TRBJ1-1
V gene: TRBV9
CDR3 protein: ASSVEGDRGLTF

J gene: TRBJ2-7
V gene: TRBV2
CDR3 protein: ASSEGGAVSYEQY

J gene: TRBJ2-3
V gene: TRBV27
CDR3 protein: ASTDWAGSTDTQY

J gene: TRBJ2-3
V gene: TRBV29-1
CDR3 protein: SGRWREMHTQY

J gene: TRBJ2-7
V gene: TRBV29-1
CDR3 protein: SATSGSSYEQY

J gene: TRBJ1-4
V gene: TRBV7-9
CDR3 protein: ASSSTGGGGEKLF

J gene: TRBJ2-5
V gene: TRBV5-1
CDR3 protein: ASSLLGTTQETQY

J gene: TRBJ2-5
V gene: TRBV5-4
CDR3 protein: ASSLSAETQY

J gene: TRBJ1-2
V gene: TRBV9
CDR3 protein: ASSVRETGESYGYT

J gene: TRBJ2-1
V gene: TRBV9
CDR3 protein: ASSEEGLYNEQF

J gene: TRBJ2-1
V gene: TRBV4-3
CDR3 protein: ASSQDGGRYNEQF

J gene: TRBJ1-1
V gene: TRBV5-4
CDR3 protein: ASRDREVTEAF

J gene: TRBJ1-2
V gene: TRBV29-1
CDR3 protein: SVGQGPSLTYGYT

J gene: TRBJ1-2
V gene: TRBV6-5
CDR3 protein: ASSWTGDGYT

J gene: TRBJ1-3
V gene: TRBV6-6
CDR3 protein: ASSLVPGNSGNTIY

J gene: TRBJ1-4
V gene: TRBV18
CDR3 protein: ASSPGTGDNEKLF

J gene: TRBJ1-2
V gene: TRBV30
CDR3 protein: AWSLGQPGYT

J gene: TRBJ2-3
V gene: TRBV6-4
CDR3 protein: ASSRELADTQY

J gene: TRBJ2-7
V gene: TRBV18
CDR3 protein: ASSPLSQGLQEQY

J gene: TRBJ1-2
V gene: TRBV18
CDR3 protein: ASSPPGGQRLNYGYT

J gene: TRBJ2-1
V gene: TRBV7-2
CDR3 protein: ASSPSGGFSYNEQF

J gene: TRBJ1-3
V gene: TRBV9
CDR3 protein: ASSVWADSGNTIY

J gene: TRBJ1-2
V gene: TRBV24-1
CDR3 protein: ATSEGQGAGYT

J gene: TRBJ2-7
V gene: TRBV10-3
CDR3 protein: AISSGTSGSPY

J gene: TRBJ1-2
V gene: TRBV6-1
CDR3 protein: ASSEGPYRVPYGYT

J gene: TRBJ2-7
V gene: TRBV28
CDR3 protein: ASSTPRTGRGDEQY

J gene: TRBJ1-2
V gene: TRBV24-1
CDR3 protein: ATSDTLGGGYT

J gene: TRBJ2-3
V gene: TRBV3-1/TRBV3-2
CDR3 protein: ASSPDRVRADTQY

J gene: TRBJ1-6
V gene: TRBV18
CDR3 protein: ASSLGRTGDSPLH

J gene: TRBJ2-6
V gene: TRBV19
CDR3 protein: ASSMDDPGLSGANVLT

J gene: TRBJ1-1
V gene: TRBV28
CDR3 protein: ASTETGGDFEAF

J gene: TRBJ1-5
V gene: TRBV27
CDR3 protein: ASSFWGVGVSNQPQH

J gene: TRBJ1-1
V gene: TRBV27
CDR3 protein: ASSLSGTGRTEAF

J gene: TRBJ1-2
V gene: TRBV6-5
CDR3 protein: ASRLDTEGHGYT